This TCR beta chain derives from a study of blood T cell repertoires in COVID-19. V lost 6 bases and J lost 8, with 16 bases in between. The CDR3 runs 14 residues. Germline V CDR1 and CDR2: MNHEY, SVGAGI. Here immunoSEQ multiplex PCR was the method, and the copy in TCRdb shows in-frame clones only, minus some. The data contain 100,000 to 150,000 clones, about four fifths of them singletons. The sample taken for sequencing was peripheral blood. The chain couples TRBV6-5 to TRBJ1-4; the D gene is possibly TRBD1 (5 bases). The TCR comes from a man in his 60s with acute or convalescent COVID-19. The CDR3 sequence: CASSFGGVGEKLFF. CDR3 sequence (DNA): TGTGCCAGCAGCTTTGGGGGGGTGGGAGAAAAACTGTTTTTT.